The rows below give T cell receptor beta chains drawn from one sample of a study of blood T cell repertoires in COVID-19. The assay was immunoSEQ multiplex PCR, and TCRdb's table has in-frame clones only and misses some. This sample yields about 64,000 clones, of which 82% are seen a single time; around 12% belongs to the top ten. Sample: peripheral blood. These receptors all come from a human donor in a cohort sampled during active COVID-19. Both conserved end residues are part of each CDR3. D genes are given only for firm matches. Some rows mark clone size as missing; the rest say once, few, many or name a class of expanded clone.

.	TRBV15	TRBJ1-4	.	CATSRDQGHSNMANEKLFF	TGTGCCACCAGCAGAGATCAGGGGCATTCGAACATGGCTAATGAAAAACTGTTTTTT
.	TRBV11-2	TRBJ1-2	.	CASSSLREYYGYTF	TGTGCCAGCAGCTCGCTCCGGGAGTACTATGGCTACACCTTC
.	TRBV7-9	TRBJ1-5	.	CASSLAGIWEPQHF	TGTGCCAGCAGCCTTGCGGGGATTTGGGAGCCCCAGCATTTT
TRBD1	TRBV28	TRBJ1-5	.	CASRRQGAGNQPQHF	TGTGCCAGCAGGCGACAGGGGGCTGGCAATCAGCCCCAGCATTTT
.	TRBV28	TRBJ2-5	.	CASSSRSGGQETQYF	TGTGCCAGCAGTTCCAGGTCCGGGGGCCAAGAGACCCAGTACTTC
TRBD1	TRBV25-1	TRBJ2-7	.	CASSEYGRGRHEQYF	TGTGCCAGCAGTGAATATGGCAGGGGGCGACACGAGCAGTACTTC
.	TRBV7-9	TRBJ2-3	.	CASSLLGGTDTQYF	TGTGCCAGCAGCTTACTCGGGGGCACAGATACGCAGTATTTT
.	TRBV6-5	TRBJ2-5	.	CASSQYRESLETQYF	TGTGCCAGCAGCCAATACAGGGAGAGTCTAGAGACCCAGTACTTC
.	TRBV30	TRBJ2-5	many	CAWSVLEGTQYF	TGTGCCTGGAGTGTACTTGAGGGGACCCAGTACTTC
.	TRBV7-9	TRBJ2-3	.	CASSLAAGYNTDTQYF	TGTGCCAGCAGCTTAGCCGCGGGGTACAACACAGATACGCAGTATTTT
TRBD1	TRBV7-2	TRBJ1-1	.	CASSPSTAQGVTEAFF	TGTGCCAGCAGCCCGTCGACCGCTCAGGGGGTCACTGAAGCTTTCTTT
.	TRBV12-3/TRBV12-4	TRBJ2-5	.	CASSFGREETQYF	TGTGCCAGCAGTTTTGGGCGTGAGGAGACCCAGTACTTC
.	TRBV23-1	TRBJ1-2	.	CASTHWTPPNYGYTF	TGCGCCAGCACCCATTGGACTCCACCCAACTATGGCTACACCTTC
TRBD2	TRBV3-1/TRBV3-2	TRBJ2-5	.	CASRGGRETQYF	TGTGCCAGTCGCGGGGGAAGGGAGACCCAGTACTTC
.	TRBV27	TRBJ2-3	.	CASSTWGVDTQYF	TGTGCCAGCAGCACGTGGGGGGTGGATACGCAGTATTTT
.	TRBV18	TRBJ1-2	few	CASSLGSPDGYTF	TGTGCCAGCTCACTTGGGAGCCCGGACGGCTACACCTTC
TRBD1	TRBV11-2	TRBJ1-3	.	CASSLDPPGGGNTIYF	TGTGCCAGCAGCTTAGACCCGCCAGGGGGTGGAAACACCATATATTTT
TRBD1	TRBV30	TRBJ1-6	.	CAWSPGTGHSPLHF	TGTGCCTGGAGCCCCGGGACAGGGCATTCACCCCTCCACTTT
TRBD1	TRBV7-6	TRBJ1-6	.	CASRRKQTGGFDSPLHF	TGTGCCAGCAGACGGAAGCAGACAGGGGGCTTTGATTCACCCCTCCACTTT
.	TRBV6-1	TRBJ1-1	.	CASSESSGRAFF	TGTGCCAGCAGTGAATCGAGTGGGCGAGCTTTCTTT
.	TRBV5-1	TRBJ1-1	few	CASSLGEGQAFF	TGCGCCAGCAGCTTGGGGGAGGGTCAAGCTTTCTTT
TRBD2	TRBV30	TRBJ2-3	.	CAWSVAGGPGGTQYF	TGTGCCTGGAGTGTAGCGGGGGGGCCGGGGGGTACGCAGTATTTT
TRBD2	TRBV3-1/TRBV3-2	TRBJ2-1	.	CASSQRERGQFF	TGTGCCAGCAGCCAGCGGGAGAGGGGGCAGTTCTTC
.	TRBV5-1	TRBJ1-2	.	CASSYTQRANYGYTF	TGCGCCAGCAGCTATACTCAAAGAGCTAACTATGGCTACACCTTC
TRBD2	TRBV6-2/TRBV6-3	TRBJ2-2	.	CASSNPLAGGTGELFF	TGTGCCAGCAGTAACCCACTAGCGGGGGGCACCGGGGAGCTGTTTTTT
TRBD1	TRBV6-5	TRBJ1-2	.	CASRVTGGAYGYTF	TGTGCCAGCAGAGTGACAGGGGGCGCGTATGGCTACACCTTC
.	TRBV5-1	TRBJ2-3	.	CASSLFAGLADTQYF	TGCGCCAGCAGCTTGTTCGCGGGGCTTGCAGATACGCAGTATTTT
.	TRBV3-1/TRBV3-2	TRBJ2-5	.	CASSLHFGTQETQYF	TGTGCCAGCAGCCTCCATTTCGGTACCCAAGAGACCCAGTACTTC
.	TRBV6-5	TRBJ1-2	.	CASSYPGVPFYGYTF	TGTGCCAGCAGTTACCCAGGGGTACCCTTCTATGGCTACACCTTC
.	TRBV5-4	TRBJ2-4	.	CASSFVTGDKNIQYF	TGTGCCAGCAGCTTTGTTACAGGAGACAAAAACATTCAGTACTTC
.	TRBV12-3/TRBV12-4	TRBJ1-2	.	CASAPARGGGYTF	TGTGCCAGCGCCCCTGCCAGGGGTGGTGGCTACACCTTC
TRBD2	TRBV6-5	TRBJ2-1	.	CASRLAGGSYNEQFF	TGTGCCAGCAGATTAGCGGGGGGCTCCTACAATGAGCAGTTCTTC
TRBD1	TRBV7-9	TRBJ1-1	once	CASSVRTGGVKLPEAFF	TGTGCCAGCAGCGTCCGCACAGGGGGCGTTAAACTCCCCGAAGCTTTCTTT
.	TRBV6-1	TRBJ1-2	few	CASSESATAYGYTF	TGTGCCAGCAGTGAATCGGCGACAGCCTATGGCTACACCTTC
.	TRBV5-6	TRBJ1-1	once	CASSLALTEAFF	TGTGCCAGCAGCTTGGCCCTCACTGAAGCTTTCTTT
.	TRBV29-1	TRBJ2-7	.	CSAGRGHPYEQYF	TGCAGCGCCGGTCGCGGTCACCCCTACGAGCAGTACTTC
TRBD2	TRBV27	TRBJ2-4	.	CASNLAGVNIQYF	TGTGCCAGCAATCTAGCGGGGGTGAACATTCAGTACTTC
.	TRBV11-1	TRBJ2-3	few	CASSFPLGPQYF	TGTGCCAGCAGCTTCCCCCTAGGCCCGCAGTATTTT
.	TRBV14	TRBJ2-1	.	CASSRRSVYNEQFF	TGTGCCAGCAGCCGTAGGAGCGTCTACAATGAGCAGTTCTTC
.	TRBV20-1	TRBJ2-1	.	CSASSGFF	TGCAGTGCTAGCTCGGGGTTCTTC
.	TRBV13	TRBJ1-4	.	CASSSRGSGNEKLFF	TGTGCCAGCAGCTCCCGAGGGTCCGGTAATGAAAAACTGTTTTTT
TRBD1	TRBV19	TRBJ1-1	.	CASSMRTGPAFF	TGTGCCAGTAGTATGAGGACAGGGCCAGCTTTCTTT
.	TRBV27	TRBJ2-5	.	CASSLYGGSETQYF	TGTGCCAGCAGTTTATACGGGGGAAGTGAGACCCAGTACTTC
.	TRBV30	TRBJ1-3	.	CAWSVKGGLFF	TGTGCCTGGAGTGTAAAAGGGGGTCTCTTCTTT
.	TRBV2	TRBJ1-5	.	CASRNPGTPYQPQHF	TGTGCCAGCAGGAATCCCGGGACACCATATCAGCCCCAGCATTTT
.	TRBV6-5	TRBJ1-3	.	CASRPGVGGNTIYF	TGTGCCAGCAGGCCAGGGGTTGGTGGAAACACCATATATTTT
TRBD1	TRBV6-2/TRBV6-3	TRBJ1-1	.	CASSYVPGTVNTEAFF	TGTGCCAGCAGTTACGTCCCCGGGACAGTAAACACTGAAGCTTTCTTT
.	TRBV6-6	TRBJ2-5	.	CASLQGGQETQYF	TGTGCCAGCCTGCAGGGGGGACAAGAGACCCAGTACTTC
TRBD1	TRBV5-5	TRBJ2-1	.	CASSLDTGTGGVSGQFF	TGTGCCAGCAGCTTGGACACTGGGACAGGGGGCGTTTCGGGCCAGTTCTTC
.	TRBV7-9	TRBJ1-3	.	CASSLARGYNSGNTIYF	TGTGCCAGCAGCTTAGCTAGGGGGTATAACTCTGGAAACACCATATATTTT
TRBD1	TRBV18	TRBJ1-1	.	CASSPRTQGDEAFF	TGTGCCAGCTCACCTCGGACGCAGGGGGATGAAGCTTTCTTT
.	TRBV14	TRBJ2-3	.	CASSQDPAGPYTDTQYF	TGTGCCAGCAGCCAAGATCCTGCGGGGCCTTACACAGATACGCAGTATTTT
.	TRBV18	TRBJ2-7	.	CASHGGGGEQYF	TGTGCCAGCCACGGCGGCGGAGGCGAGCAGTACTTC
TRBD2	TRBV10-3	TRBJ2-3	.	CAIESGGAGDTQYF	TGTGCCATTGAAAGCGGGGGGGCCGGAGATACGCAGTATTTT